Presented here are 30 T cell receptor beta chains from one specimen sequenced in a study of T cells generated in artificial thymic organoids. Semi-nested PCR with reverse primers in the TRAC or TRBC constant regions amplified each chain separately. Each CDR3 protein gets one entry after TCRdb re-called the 5' RACE reads with MiXCR. The table records some 2,500 distinct CDR3 sequences, about 11% of them present only once. The sample consisted of naive CD8+ T cells from the thymus. The sample's subset: CD3+TCRalphabeta+CD8SP T cells; for blood, CD45RO-CCR7+ naive CD8+ T cells. These receptors were collected from a human donor who gave cord blood stem cells for thymic organoid culture, a cardiac surgery patient who gave postnatal thymus, or a blood donor (not recorded which).

This clonotype is medium-sized (0.01 to 0.1%) in the sample. This rearrangement joins TRBV4-2 to TRBJ2-1; a weak D match, TRBD2 (6 bases). CDR1 and CDR2 (germline): LGHNA, YNFKEQ. This CDR3 has 17 residues. V shed 0 bases and J shed 6 bases, with 18 bases lying between them. The CDR3 DNA sequence: TGTGCCAGCAGCCAAGAATCGGAGGGAGAAGGGCTCAATGAGCAGTTCTTC. The encoded protein is CASSQESEGEGLNEQFF.

This clonotype is categorized as medium-sized. The V call is TRBV7-9, the J call TRBJ1-1; 8 positions match TRBD1. Trimming cost V 5 bases and J 1 base; bases outside gene matches: 6. The CDR3 length is 15 residues. Germline V gives CDR1 SEHNR, CDR2 FQNEAQ (reference sequence). The chain's CDR3 is CASSPRQGPNTEAFF. The CDR3 DNA sequence: TGTGCCAGCAGCCCTCGACAGGGGCCGAACACTGAAGCTTTCTTT.

This clonotype qualifies as medium-sized. The chain joins TRBV27 to TRBJ2-7; D may correspond to TRBD1 or TRBD2 (5 bases each). Looked up from germline, CDR1 is MNHEY and CDR2 is SMNVEV (reference sequence). CDR3 length: 14 amino acids. V gave up 11 bases and J gave up 0 bases, with 17 bases separating them. The CDR3: CAGPGQITSYEQYV. The CDR3 coding sequence is TGTGCCGGACCGGGGCAGATAACCTCCTACGAGCAGTACGTC.

By proportion, this clonotype is medium-sized. The V call is TRBV29-1, the J call TRBJ2-1; unclear D gene. The germline gives CDR1 SQVTM, CDR2 ANQGSEA. This CDR3 is 12 amino acids long. V lost 4 bases and J lost 10, with 14 bases in between. This CDR3 is CSVGLPPGEQFF. CDR3 coding DNA: TGCAGCGTTGGACTCCCGCCGGGCGAGCAGTTCTTC.

Judged by abundance, this clonotype is medium-sized. The chain links TRBV19 to TRBJ2-5, with a weak D call TRBD1 (6 bases). The V end lost 6 bases, the J end lost 3 bases, and 11 bases lay between the germline ends. Germline CDR1 LNHDA, CDR2 SQIVND (reference sequence). The length of the CDR3 is 13 residues. The CDR3: CASSQGLEETQYF. The CDR3, as DNA: TGTGCCAGTAGCCAGGGGTTGGAAGAGACCCAGTACTTC.

In its sample, this clonotype is medium-sized. The chain carries TRBV6-5 and TRBJ2-1; no firm D call. Between the trimmed V and J ends, which lost 8 bases and 4 bases, there was a span of 12 bases. The CDR3 extends over 13 amino acids. Germline values: CDR1 MNHEY, CDR2 SVGAGI. The CDR3 protein is CASSWTQYNEQFF. DNA for the CDR3: TGTGCCAGCTCCTGGACGCAATACAATGAGCAGTTCTTC.

Within the sample, this clonotype is medium-sized. V and J are TRBV3-1 and TRBJ2-2, with 7 positions matching TRBD2. CDR1 LGHDT and CDR2 YNNKEL come from the germline V gene (reference sequence). There are 17 residues in the CDR3. V lost 0 bases to trimming and J lost 4 bases; unmatched junction nucleotides: 8. CDR3 sequence (DNA): TGTGCCAGCAGCCAAGAGTGGGAGGGGACCGGCACCGGGGAGCTGTTTTTT. It yields the protein CASSQEWEGTGTGELFF.

By share of the sample, this clonotype is medium-sized. The chain links TRBV27 to TRBJ2-3; TRBD1 might be the D (6 bases). V dropped 5 bases and J dropped 4 bases, with 13 bases sitting between them. The germline gives CDR1 MNHEY, CDR2 SMNVEV (reference sequence). The CDR3 is 14 residues long. The CDR3 DNA follows: TGTGCCAGCAGTCCTCAGGGGTTGGCAGATACGCAGTATTTT. Translation gives CASSPQGLADTQYF.

By its share, this clonotype is medium-sized. The chain joins TRBV5-1 to TRBJ2-1, with unresolved D. Germline V lookup: CDR1 SGHRS, CDR2 YFSETQ. This CDR3 is 12 amino acids long. V lost 7 bases to trimming and J lost 7 bases, with 12 bases between them. The CDR3: CASRDNANEQFF. DNA for the CDR3: TGCGCCAGCCGTGATAACGCGAATGAGCAGTTCTTC.

This clonotype is judged medium-sized. This chain links TRBV25-1 with TRBJ2-1; perhaps D is TRBD1 or TRBD2 (7 bases each). Germline V lookup: CDR1 MGHDK, CDR2 SYGVNS. The V end lost 5 bases, the J end lost 10 bases, and 15 bases lay between the germline ends. The CDR3 is 13 amino acids. CDR3 bases: TGTGCCAGCAGTTGGGAGGGGGCGATCGAGCAGTTCTTC. Protein product: CASSWEGAIEQFF.

This clonotype showed up just a few times. CDR3 region: CASSLRTRDNEQFF. CDR3 DNA sequence: TGCGCCAGCAGCCTTAGAACTAGGGACAATGAGCAGTTCTTC. The chain has TRBV5-1 and TRBJ2-1, with a tentative D call TRBD2 (5 bases). V lost 4 bases, J lost 5 bases, and 13 bases lay in between. The CDR3 is 14 residues long. The germline V gene has CDR1 SGHRS and CDR2 YFSETQ.

By sample fraction, this clonotype is medium-sized (0.01 to 0.1%). The rearrangement uses TRBV4-1 and TRBJ1-1, with TRBD1 matching over 8 bases. Trimming removed 5 bases from V and 9 bases from J; junction bases left unmatched: 5. Germline-derived CDR1 and CDR2 are MGHRA and YSYEKL. The CDR3 is 12 amino acids. The CDR3 reads CASSDRQGKAFF. DNA of the CDR3: TGCGCCAGCAGCGACAGACAGGGGAAAGCTTTCTTT.

Comment on this clonotype: This could be a read error, since a much larger clone is one nucleotide away. The gene calls are TRBV12-3 or TRBV12-4 and TRBJ2-3; D is perhaps TRBD1 (5 bases). V lost 3 bases to trimming and J lost 2 bases, with 9 bases between them. The CDR3 sequence is 14 residues long. CDR3 coding DNA: TGTGCCAGCAGTTTTGCAGGGCCCACAGATACGCAGTATTTT. Translating it yields CASSFAGPTDTQYF.

By its share, this clonotype is medium-sized. The J gene is TRBJ2-5, the V gene TRBV7-6; D is undetermined. Germline V gene lookup returns CDR1 SGHVS and CDR2 FNYEAQ. This CDR3 has 14 amino acids. With 4 bases removed from V and 7 bases from J, the gap between germline ends came to 16 bases. The CDR3 nucleotides are TGTGCCAGCAGCTCCCCCACGGGCGGTGGGACCCAGTACTTC. Its protein product is CASSSPTGGGTQYF.

This clonotype is labeled medium-sized (0.01 to 0.1%). This sequence joins TRBV4-2 and TRBJ1-1, with TRBD1 as a possible D gene (6 bases). V was clipped by 1 base and J by 7 bases, with 13 bases between them. Looked up from germline, CDR1 is LGHNA and CDR2 is YNFKEQ. This CDR3 is built from 14 residues. CDR3 nucleotides: TGTGCCAGCAGCCAAGTTTCGGGGGGCCTTGAAGCTTTCTTT. Encoded protein: CASSQVSGGLEAFF.

This clonotype has more than one count but fewer than ten. The chain has TRBV6-5 and TRBJ1-5; D is possibly TRBD1 (5 bases). The germline gives CDR1 MNHEY, CDR2 SVGAGI. This CDR3 has 14 amino acids. V gave up 7 bases and J gave up 4 bases, with 14 bases separating them. CDR3 residues: CASKLGQGNQPQHF. The DNA for the CDR3 is TGTGCCAGCAAACTTGGCCAGGGAAATCAGCCCCAGCATTTT.

V is TRBV5-8 and J is TRBJ2-1; 10 nucleotides match TRBD2. CDR3 length: 14 residues. In germline, CDR1 is SGHTS, CDR2 YDEGEE. With V trimmed by 7 bases and J by 7 bases, 8 bases remained unmatched. The CDR3 region has the DNA TGTGCCAGCCAAGATGCTAGCGGGGGTAATGAGCAGTTCTTC. This translates into CASQDASGGNEQFF.

By share, this clonotype ranks as medium-sized. The chain couples TRBV5-1 to TRBJ2-7; D possibly corresponds to TRBD1 (6 bases). V was clipped by 1 base and J by 2 bases, with 16 bases between them. The germline gives CDR1 SGHRS, CDR2 YFSETQ. This CDR3 contains 16 residues. Here the CDR3 DNA reads TGCGCCAGCAGCTTGTTGGACCCCACAGGGACCTACGAGCAGTACTTC. Translation: CASSLLDPTGTYEQYF.

The chain combines TRBV20-1 with TRBJ2-7; TRBD1 agrees at 7 bases. V lost 2 bases and J lost 1; bases outside the gene matches: 8. The germline gives CDR1 DFQATT, CDR2 SNEGSKA (reference sequence). This CDR3 is 15 amino acids long. The DNA of the CDR3 is TGCAGTGCTAGAACGAGGGGGCAGGGTTCCTACGAGCAGTACTTC. As protein: CSARTRGQGSYEQYF.

This clonotype is medium-sized in the sample. The V call is TRBV6-6, the J call TRBJ2-3; tentative D call: TRBD2 (6 bases). The CDR3 length is 15 residues. Germline V lookup: CDR1 MNHNY, CDR2 SVGAGI (reference sequence). Trimming pared 2 bases from V and 2 bases from J, leaving 11 bases between. The CDR3 spells CASSYVAGPTDTQYF. The CDR3 DNA follows: TGTGCCAGCAGTTACGTGGCGGGACCCACAGATACGCAGTATTTT.

By share of the sample, this clonotype is medium-sized (0.01 to 0.1%). This sequence joins TRBV4-2 and TRBJ2-1, with TRBD1 as a possible D gene (7 bases). Trimming took off 4 bases at V and 8 bases at J, with 18 bases between the two ends. The V gene's germline CDR1 is LGHNA and CDR2 YNFKEQ. The CDR3 has 15 amino acids. The CDR3 region is CASSLVGTQGDEQFF. CDR3 coding DNA: TGTGCCAGCAGCCTGGTCGGGACTCAGGGGGATGAGCAGTTCTTC.

By its share, this clonotype is medium-sized (0.01 to 0.1%). The rearrangement joins TRBV6-5 to TRBJ2-3; possibly TRBD1 or TRBD2 for D (5 bases each). V was cut by 5 bases and J by 2 bases, with 14 bases left in between. This CDR3 is 15 amino acids long. Germline V gives CDR1 MNHEY, CDR2 SVGAGI. The CDR3 sequence is CASSATVGDTDTQYF. The CDR3 DNA reads as TGTGCCAGCAGTGCTACCGTGGGGGACACAGATACGCAGTATTTT.

This clonotype is medium-sized in the sample. The V and J genes are TRBV12-3 or TRBV12-4 and TRBJ1-2; D gene ambiguous. V was clipped by 1 base and J by 5 bases, with 8 bases between them. This CDR3 region has 13 residues. CDR3 bases: TGTGCCAGCAGTTTAGGCGTGCGGTATGGCTACACCTTC. Translated, it gives CASSLGVRYGYTF.

This clonotype was seen a few times. The chain joins TRBV12-3 or TRBV12-4 to TRBJ1-2; weak D call: TRBD1 (5 bases). The CDR3 is 14 amino acids. Trimming took off 5 bases at V and 5 bases at J, with 15 bases between the two ends. The CDR3 DNA sequence: TGTGCCAGCAGTCACAGGCCGATGGGGTATGGCTACACCTTC. It encodes CASSHRPMGYGYTF.

By share, this clonotype ranks as medium-sized. This chain connects TRBV5-6 to TRBJ1-4, with D unclear. This CDR3 is 14 amino acids long. Germline CDR1 is SGHDT and CDR2 is YYEEEE. The V end was cut by 0 bases, the J end by 4 bases, with 7 bases between. The CDR3 nucleotides read TGTGCCAGCAGCTTGGCGGACCTTAATGAAAAACTGTTTTTT. This translates into CASSLADLNEKLFF.

This clonotype is labeled medium-sized. CDR3 sequence reads: CASINAGPFTGELFF. The CDR3 DNA reads as TGTGCCAGCATTAACGCGGGGCCCTTTACCGGGGAGCTGTTTTTT. The J gene is TRBJ2-2, the V gene TRBV7-9; D is perhaps TRBD2 (6 bases). Trimming left V 7 bases short and J 5 bases short, with 17 bases between. Germline assignment: CDR1 SEHNR and CDR2 FQNEAQ (reference sequence). The CDR3 is made up of 15 amino acids. The whole variable domain, filled in from reference TRBV7-9 and TRBJ2-2, reads DTGVSQNPRHKITKRGQNVTFRCDPISEHNRLYWYRQTLGQGPEFLTYFQNEAQLEKSRLLSDRFSAERPKGSFSTLEIQRTEQGDSAMYLCASINAGPFTGELFFGEGSRLTVL.

About this clonotype: A much bigger clone sits one base away, suggesting this may be a read error. This rearrangement joins TRBV27 to TRBJ2-7; D is uncertain. V lost 5 bases, J lost 2 bases, and 13 bases lay in between. Per the germline V gene, CDR1 is MNHEY and CDR2 is SMNVEV (reference sequence). The CDR3 loop spans 14 amino acids. CDR3: CASSHLAPPYEQYF. CDR3 DNA sequence: TGTGCCAGCAGTCACCTTGCTCCGCCCTACGAGCAGTACTTC.

This clonotype rates as medium-sized. The V and J genes are TRBV19 and TRBJ2-3; D is unclear. Germline CDR1 and CDR2: LNHDA and SQIVND (reference sequence). Trimming cost V 3 bases and J 0 bases, with 10 bases left between them. The CDR3 spans 15 residues. The CDR3 is CASSMEYASTDTQYF. The CDR3 region has the DNA TGTGCCAGTAGTATGGAATATGCAAGCACAGATACGCAGTATTTT.

This clonotype is labeled medium-sized (0.01 to 0.1%). The chain carries TRBV24-1 and TRBJ1-2, with 10 positions matching TRBD1. CDR1 is KGHDR, CDR2 SFDVKD, per germline. V lost 5 bases to trimming and J lost 4 bases; unmatched junction nucleotides: 0. This CDR3 is built from 13 residues. The CDR3 sequence is CATSGDRGYGYTF. For the CDR3, the DNA is TGTGCCACCAGTGGGGACAGGGGCTATGGCTACACCTTC.

This clonotype rates as medium-sized. The CDR3 loop is CASSLAGVPYYNEQFF. The DNA of the CDR3 is TGCGCCAGCAGCTTGGCTGGCGTCCCCTATTACAATGAGCAGTTCTTC. The rearrangement joins TRBV5-1 to TRBJ2-1; D remains ambiguous. From germline, CDR1 is SGHRS and CDR2 YFSETQ. This CDR3 has 16 amino acids. Between the trimmed V and J ends, which lost 0 bases and 4 bases, there was a span of 14 bases.